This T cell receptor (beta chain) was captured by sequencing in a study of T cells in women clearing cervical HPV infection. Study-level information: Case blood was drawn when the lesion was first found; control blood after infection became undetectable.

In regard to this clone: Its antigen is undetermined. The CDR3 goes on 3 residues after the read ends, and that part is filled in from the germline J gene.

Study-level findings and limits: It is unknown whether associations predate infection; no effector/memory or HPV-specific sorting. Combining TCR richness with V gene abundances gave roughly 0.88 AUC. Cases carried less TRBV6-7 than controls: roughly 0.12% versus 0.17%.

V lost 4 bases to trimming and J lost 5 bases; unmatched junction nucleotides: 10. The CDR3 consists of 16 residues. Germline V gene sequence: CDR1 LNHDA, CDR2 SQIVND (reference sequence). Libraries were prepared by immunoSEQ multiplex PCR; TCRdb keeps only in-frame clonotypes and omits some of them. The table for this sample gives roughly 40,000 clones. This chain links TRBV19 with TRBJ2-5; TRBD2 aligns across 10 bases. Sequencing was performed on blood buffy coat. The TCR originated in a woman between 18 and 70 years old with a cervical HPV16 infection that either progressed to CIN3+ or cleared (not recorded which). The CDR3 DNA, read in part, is TGTGCCAGTAGTACTAGCGGGAGCGGCCTTTTTGAGACC. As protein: CASSTSGSGLFET. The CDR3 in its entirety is CASSTSGSGLFETQYF. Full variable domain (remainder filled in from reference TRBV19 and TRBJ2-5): DGGITQSPKYLFRKEGQNVTLSCEQNLNHDAMYWYRQDPGQGLRLIYYSQIVNDFQKGDIAEGYSVSREKKESFPLTVTSAQKNPTAFYLCASSTSGSGLFETQYFGPGTRLLVL.